This T cell receptor beta chain stems from a study of CD4+ T cells in melanoma. About this clone itself: What it recognizes is unknown.

Produced via immunoSEQ multiplex PCR; TCRdb's table is partial and in-frame only. Here the sample spans 10,000 or so clones, under 65% being singletons. General observations from the study: In melanoma, neoantigen-specific CD4+ T cells reportedly differed in differentiation state. A reported correlation linked neoantigen-specific CD4+ T cells to CD8+, macrophage and B cell function.

The CDR3 consists of 13 residues. The germline V and J ends were trimmed by 6 bases and 1 base, with 10 bases remaining between them. Germline values: CDR1 SNHLY, CDR2 FYNNEI. Sequencing was done on a sample of cells from a culture (not recorded whether cultured in vitro). This receptor was obtained from a human donor with melanoma. The chain joins TRBV2 to TRBJ2-7, with D possibly TRBD1 on 6 matching bases. The CDR3: CASRAGDSYEQYF. CDR3 in DNA: TGTGCCAGCAGGGCAGGGGATTCCTACGAGCAGTACTTC.